A selection of T cell receptor beta chains follows, all from one sample in a study of technical replicates of blood from a few donors. The repertoire was sequenced with immunoSEQ multiplex PCR; TCRdb's copy has only in-frame clones and lacks some. Of about 70,000 clones in the sample, around 97% were seen once. Specimen: T cells isolated from PBMCs. The receptors come from a human donor in good health. CDR3s include the opening cysteine and the closing phenylalanine or tryptophan. A D gene is named only where the DNA matches it firmly. Clone sizes are given selectively: once, few, many, or a class where the clone is expanded.

-	TRBD1	14	TRBV5-8	TRBJ1-1	CASSTGQLNTEAFF	TGTGCCAGCAGCACGGGACAGCTGAACACTGAAGCTTTCTTT
-	-	12	TRBV27	TRBJ2-1	CASSLSRERQFF	TGTGCCAGCAGTTTATCGAGGGAACGGCAGTTCTTC
-	-	14	TRBV28	TRBJ1-5	CASSFDGVNQPQHF	TGTGCCAGCAGTTTCGACGGGGTCAATCAGCCCCAGCATTTT
-	-	13	TRBV6-1	TRBJ2-7	CASSEDSSYEQYF	TGTGCCAGCAGTGAAGACAGCTCCTACGAGCAGTACTTC
-	TRBD2	15	TRBV5-1	TRBJ2-7	CASRLGSGRADEQYF	TGCGCCAGCAGGCTGGGGAGCGGGAGGGCCGATGAGCAGTACTTC
-	-	15	TRBV11-1	TRBJ2-4	CASSWLLSPGNIQYF	TGTGCCAGCAGCTGGCTTCTGAGCCCCGGGAACATTCAGTACTTC
-	TRBD2	16	TRBV7-3	TRBJ2-3	CASSLSGGGVLDTQYF	TGTGCCAGCAGCTTATCTGGCGGGGGAGTATTGGATACGCAGTATTTT
-	TRBD1	15	TRBV5-8	TRBJ1-5	CASSPREGANQPQHF	TGTGCCAGCAGCCCACGGGAGGGGGCCAATCAGCCCCAGCATTTT
-	TRBD2	17	TRBV28	TRBJ2-1	CASRGLAGVSSYNEQFF	TGTGCCAGCAGGGGACTAGCGGGCGTGAGCTCCTACAATGAGCAGTTCTTC
once	TRBD1	14	TRBV7-8	TRBJ1-6	CASSKGQTNSPLHF	TGTGCCAGCAGCAAGGGACAGACAAATTCACCCCTCCACTTT
-	-	13	TRBV29-1	TRBJ1-2	CSVASDIGWGYTF	TGCAGCGTTGCCTCAGACATCGGCTGGGGCTACACCTTC
-	-	16	TRBV4-1	TRBJ2-1	CASSQDIFLGGGEQFF	TGCGCCAGCAGCCAAGATATATTCCTAGGAGGAGGAGAGCAGTTCTTC
-	TRBD2	16	TRBV28	TRBJ2-7	CASSFRPGLAYYEQYF	TGTGCCAGCAGTTTCCGACCGGGACTAGCCTATTACGAGCAGTACTTC
-	TRBD2	15	TRBV6-5	TRBJ2-3	CASSFLAGTTDTQYF	TGTGCCAGCAGCTTTCTAGCGGGGACCACAGATACGCAGTATTTT
-	TRBD2	17	TRBV27	TRBJ2-3	CASSLLGGRAGSDTQYF	TGTGCCAGCAGTTTACTCGGCGGGAGGGCCGGCTCAGATACGCAGTATTTT
-	TRBD1	13	TRBV27	TRBJ2-1	CASTPTGMYEQFF	TGTGCCAGCACCCCGACAGGGATGTATGAGCAGTTCTTC
-	-	20	TRBV5-1	TRBJ2-3	CASSLSNPRAWLRPSDTQYF	TGCGCCAGCAGCCTTAGCAACCCAAGAGCGTGGCTCCGGCCATCAGATACGCAGTATTTT
once	-	14	TRBV10-3	TRBJ2-2	CAIGQGIVTGELFF	TGTGCCATCGGGCAGGGGATTGTCACCGGGGAGCTGTTTTTT
-	TRBD2	16	TRBV18	TRBJ2-2	CASSPPLAKRDGELFF	TGTGCCAGCTCACCGCCCCTAGCGAAGCGGGACGGGGAGCTGTTTTTT
-	TRBD2	16	TRBV4-1	TRBJ2-4	CASSPKTSGGANIQYF	TGCGCCAGCAGCCCCAAGACTAGCGGGGGGGCTAACATTCAGTACTTC
-	-	15	TRBV28	TRBJ1-1	CASSLSGHSNTEAFF	TGTGCCAGCAGTTTATCGGGACATTCGAACACTGAAGCTTTCTTT
-	TRBD1	14	TRBV18	TRBJ2-7	CASSARDRPYEQYF	TGTGCCAGCTCAGCCCGGGACAGGCCTTACGAGCAGTACTTC
-	-	14	TRBV29-1	TRBJ2-6	CSVEDGVGANVLTF	TGCAGCGTTGAAGACGGAGTTGGGGCCAACGTCCTGACTTTC
-	-	15	TRBV7-9	TRBJ1-3	CASSPPRTPGNTIYF	TGTGCCAGCAGCCCCCCCCGGACTCCGGGAAACACCATATATTTT
-	-	14	TRBV7-9	TRBJ1-2	CASSLEGEPYGYTF	TGTGCCAGCAGCTTAGAAGGGGAACCCTATGGCTACACCTTC
-	-	12	TRBV9	TRBJ2-2	CASSEGTGELFF	TGTGCCAGCAGCGAGGGGACCGGGGAGCTGTTTTTT
-	-	13	TRBV4-1	TRBJ1-1	CASSNNMNTEAFF	TGCGCCAGCAGTAACAACATGAACACTGAAGCTTTCTTT
-	TRBD1	15	TRBV9	TRBJ1-5	CASSLGQGSNQPQHF	TGTGCCAGCAGCTTGGGACAGGGGAGCAATCAGCCCCAGCATTTT
once	-	14	TRBV25-1	TRBJ2-5	CASSMGLNPVGQYF	TGTGCCAGCTCAATGGGACTGAACCCAGTAGGCCAGTACTTC
-	TRBD1	14	TRBV2	TRBJ2-7	CASSGMDRDYEQYF	TGTGCCAGCAGTGGGATGGACAGGGATTACGAGCAGTACTTC
-	TRBD2	15	TRBV6-5	TRBJ2-7	CASSYYQRGVREQYF	TGTGCCAGCAGTTACTACCAGCGGGGCGTTCGCGAGCAGTACTTC